What follows are 22 T cell receptor beta chains derived from one specimen sequenced in a study of blood T cell repertoires in COVID-19 (TCRdb year 2020). The library was produced with the immunoSEQ multiplex PCR assay. The source is immuneACCESS, and TCRdb retained only in-frame sequences with V and J called. Part of the clones is not carried over; for the studies checked, unresolved V genes explain less than half of this, and the remainder is unexplained. Within this sample are 330,000 or so clones, with over 70% of them counted one time only. The ten largest clones capture around 5% of the sample. Sequences were obtained from PBMCs or T cells enriched from blood (not recorded which). The receptor set was obtained from a man aged 25 to 45 who had recovered from COVID-19.

The V and J genes are TRBV19 and TRBJ2-1; D is ambiguous. V was pared by 5 bases and J by 2 bases, with 10 bases between. This CDR3 is 14 amino acids long. Germline CDR1 reads LNHDA; CDR2 reads SQIVND (reference sequence). In nucleotides, the CDR3 is TGTGCCAGTAGTCCTAGACCGGCCTACAATGAGCAGTTCTTC. It yields the protein CASSPRPAYNEQFF.

A single count supports this clone. J is TRBJ1-1 and V is TRBV27; 7 bases align to TRBD1. V dropped 6 bases and J dropped 1; count of bases not matched to a gene: 5. The CDR3 spans 14 residues. From germline, CDR1 is MNHEY and CDR2 SMNVEV (reference sequence). As DNA, the CDR3 is TGTGCCAGCAGCCCAGGGGGGTGGAACACTGAAGCTTTCTTT. Amino acid sequence: CASSPGGWNTEAFF.

This chain uses TRBV5-1 with TRBJ2-5, with D hard to call. V shed 2 bases and J shed 2 bases, with 7 bases lying between them. CDR3 size: 13 residues. The V gene's germline CDR1 is SGHRS and CDR2 YFSETQ. CDR3 amino acids: CASSLQSQETQYF. For the CDR3, the DNA is TGCGCCAGCAGCTTACAGAGTCAAGAGACCCAGTACTTC.

In its sample, this clone was seen once. The gene calls are TRBV7-9 and TRBJ1-5; 12 positions match TRBD1. The V gene's germline CDR1 is SEHNR and CDR2 FQNEAQ (reference sequence). The CDR3 covers 19 residues. V lost 1 base, J lost 1 base, and 8 bases stayed unmatched. The CDR3 nucleotides read TGTGCCAGCAGCTTAGGGGACAGGGGGCCGGAGGAGAGCAATCAGCCCCAGCATTTT. It translates to CASSLGDRGPEESNQPQHF.

The chain carries TRBV18 and TRBJ2-7; TRBD1 matches 8 bases. The germline CDR1 and CDR2 sequences are KGHSH and LQKENI. CDR3 length equals 14 residues. The V segment lost 2 bases and the J segment 4 bases; nucleotides outside the gene matches: 4. The DNA for the CDR3 is TGTGCCAGCTCACCAGGACAGGGTATTTACGAGCAGTACTTC. This codes for CASSPGQGIYEQYF.

The CDR3 DNA reads TGTGCCAGCAGTTTATTTTGGCAGGGTACCGGGGAGCTGTTTTTT. Translated: CASSLFWQGTGELFF. V usage is TRBV27 and J usage is TRBJ2-2; a weak D match, TRBD1 (5 bases). This CDR3 has 15 amino acids. Germline-derived CDR1 and CDR2 are MNHEY and SMNVEV (reference sequence). Trimming removed 1 base from V and 5 bases from J, with 11 bases in between.

The rearrangement links TRBV29-1 to TRBJ1-1; the D gene is possibly TRBD1 (5 bases). This CDR3 spans 13 amino acids. Germline values: CDR1 SQVTM, CDR2 ANQGSEA. V was trimmed by 4 bases and J by 1 base, leaving 10 bases between them. Here the CDR3 reads CSVVSQGNTEAFF. Here the CDR3 DNA reads TGCAGCGTTGTTAGCCAGGGGAACACTGAAGCTTTCTTT.

The V and J genes are TRBV29-1 and TRBJ1-1; 7 bases are a match to TRBD1. CDR1 and CDR2 from the germline V gene are SQVTM and ANQGSEA. With V trimmed by 7 bases and J by 3 bases, 8 bases remained unmatched. The CDR3 has 13 amino acids. DNA of the CDR3: TGCAGCGGGGGCGACAGGGTCCACACTGAAGCTTTCTTT. As protein: CSGGDRVHTEAFF.

The genes are TRBV7-9 and TRBJ2-1, with 7 bases fitting TRBD1. Looked up from germline, CDR1 is SEHNR and CDR2 is FQNEAQ (reference sequence). There are 14 residues in the CDR3. V trimming: 3 bases; J trimming: 5 bases; junction bases outside the gene matches: 4. CDR3 in DNA: TGTGCCAGCAGCTTCAAGGGGGCCGACAATGAGCAGTTCTTC. It specifies CASSFKGADNEQFF.

The rearrangement uses TRBV24-1 and TRBJ2-1; possible D gene TRBD1, 6 bases. The V gene's germline CDR1 is KGHDR and CDR2 SFDVKD. This CDR3 comprises 17 residues. V was clipped by 4 bases and J by 0 bases, with 15 bases between them. Here the CDR3 DNA reads TGTGCCACCAGTGACCTGGACAGTCTCGGCTCCTACAATGAGCAGTTCTTC. Amino acid sequence: CATSDLDSLGSYNEQFF.

The chain couples TRBV4-1 to TRBJ2-2, with 9 bases identical to TRBD2. Germline V gives CDR1 MGHRA, CDR2 YSYEKL. After removal of 7 bases from V and 4 bases from J, the junction contained 1 base not matched to a gene. This CDR3 is built from 13 residues. The CDR3 sequence is CASTAGGTGELFF. The DNA of the CDR3 is TGCGCCAGCACAGCGGGAGGCACCGGGGAGCTGTTTTTT.

The chain couples TRBV7-2 to TRBJ1-4; D may be TRBD1 (6 bases). Germline V gene lookup returns CDR1 SGHTA and CDR2 FQGNSA. Trimming took 9 bases from V and 6 from J, leaving 14 bases between them. The CDR3 sequence is 13 residues long. The CDR3 bases are TGTGCCAGACCTTCTGGGGGCGATGAAAAACTGTTTTTT. This codes for CARPSGGDEKLFF.

The chain has TRBV5-4 and TRBJ2-7, with 8 bases that match TRBD1. Germline values: CDR1 SGHNT, CDR2 YYREEE (reference sequence). V shed 4 bases and J 6 bases; nucleotides not matched to a gene: 3. This CDR3 region has 12 residues. In nucleotides, the CDR3 is TGTGCCAGCAGCCCCGGACAGGGCGAGCAGTACTTC. Translating it yields CASSPGQGEQYF.

For the CDR3, the DNA is TGTGCCAGCACCTCAGGAATGGGGGACAGGGGGATTTTGAACACTGAAGCTTTCTTT. It encodes CASTSGMGDRGILNTEAFF. The chain joins TRBV7-9 to TRBJ1-1; TRBD1 agrees at 11 bases. The germline V gene encodes CDR1 SEHNR and CDR2 FQNEAQ (reference sequence). CDR3 length: 19 residues. Trimming removed 7 bases from V and 0 bases from J; junction bases left unmatched: 16.

J is TRBJ2-7 and V is TRBV5-1; TRBD2 is a possible D gene (5 bases). Germline V gene lookup returns CDR1 SGHRS and CDR2 YFSETQ. Deletions cut 1 base from V and 5 bases from J, with 13 bases between. This CDR3 has 14 residues. The CDR3, as DNA: TGCGCCAGCAGCTTGTCCGAGGGCCGAAACGAGCAGTACTTC. This translates into CASSLSEGRNEQYF.

J is TRBJ2-2 and V is TRBV9, with 12 bases identical to TRBD2. The CDR3 is 15 amino acids. CDR1 is SGDLS, CDR2 YYNGEE, per germline. The ends lost 2 bases at V and 6 bases at J; junction bases unmatched: 2. DNA for the CDR3: TGTGCCAGCAGCGTGGCTAGCGGGGGGGCCGGGGAGCTGTTTTTT. Amino acid sequence: CASSVASGGAGELFF.

This clone was detected once. The chain joins TRBV15 to TRBJ2-1; 7 bases map to TRBD2. Per germline, CDR1 LNHNV and CDR2 YYDKDF (reference sequence). The CDR3 has 14 residues. V shed 5 bases and J 2 bases; nucleotides not matched to a gene: 3. This CDR3 is CATSGGGAYNEQFF. The CDR3 DNA is TGTGCCACCAGCGGCGGGGGAGCCTACAATGAGCAGTTCTTC.

This chain links TRBV19 with TRBJ2-1; TRBD1 matches 10 bases. The CDR3 has 15 amino acids. Unmatched junction bases numbered 11, after V lost 3 bases and J lost 12 bases. Germline CDR1 reads LNHDA; CDR2 reads SQIVND (reference sequence). CDR3: CASSIEGTGVPGQFF. For the CDR3, the DNA is TGTGCCAGTAGTATTGAGGGGACAGGGGTACCCGGGCAGTTCTTC.

This clone was observed a single time. The V and J genes are TRBV9 and TRBJ1-2, with D possibly matching TRBD1 (5 bases). The V gene lost 0 bases and the J gene lost 4 bases, with 25 bases spanning the gap. Per germline, CDR1 SGDLS and CDR2 YYNGEE. This CDR3 is 19 amino acids long. Here the CDR3 DNA reads TGTGCCAGCAGCGTAGCTGAAAGTTGGGGGGAGACATGGGGCTATGGCTACACCTTC. The encoded protein is CASSVAESWGETWGYGYTF.

The chain links TRBV10-3 to TRBJ2-7; 9 bases fit TRBD1. This CDR3 is built from 16 residues. Germline lookup yields CDR1 ENHRY and CDR2 SYGVKD. Trimming cost V 9 bases and J 3 bases; bases outside gene matches: 15. The CDR3 protein is CAITKDRGSGVYEQYF. CDR3 DNA sequence: TGTGCCATTACGAAAGACAGGGGGTCCGGTGTCTACGAGCAGTACTTC.

The chain employs TRBV7-9 and TRBJ1-1, with a weak D call TRBD1 (5 bases). Trimming took 4 bases from V and 1 from J, leaving 13 bases between them. Germline V CDR1 and CDR2: SEHNR, FQNEAQ (reference sequence). The CDR3 covers 15 residues. The DNA of the CDR3 is TGTGCCAGCAGCTCTAGGGCAGGGAAGAACACTGAAGCTTTCTTT. Translated: CASSSRAGKNTEAFF.

The chain employs TRBV29-1 and TRBJ1-1; a possible D gene is TRBD1 (5 bases). CDR1 is SQVTM, CDR2 ANQGSEA, per germline. Trimming took off 3 bases at V and 6 bases at J, with 14 bases between the two ends. The CDR3 is 13 residues long. The chain's CDR3 is CSVEEVREAEAFF. The CDR3 nucleotides read TGCAGCGTTGAGGAGGTCAGGGAGGCTGAAGCTTTCTTT.